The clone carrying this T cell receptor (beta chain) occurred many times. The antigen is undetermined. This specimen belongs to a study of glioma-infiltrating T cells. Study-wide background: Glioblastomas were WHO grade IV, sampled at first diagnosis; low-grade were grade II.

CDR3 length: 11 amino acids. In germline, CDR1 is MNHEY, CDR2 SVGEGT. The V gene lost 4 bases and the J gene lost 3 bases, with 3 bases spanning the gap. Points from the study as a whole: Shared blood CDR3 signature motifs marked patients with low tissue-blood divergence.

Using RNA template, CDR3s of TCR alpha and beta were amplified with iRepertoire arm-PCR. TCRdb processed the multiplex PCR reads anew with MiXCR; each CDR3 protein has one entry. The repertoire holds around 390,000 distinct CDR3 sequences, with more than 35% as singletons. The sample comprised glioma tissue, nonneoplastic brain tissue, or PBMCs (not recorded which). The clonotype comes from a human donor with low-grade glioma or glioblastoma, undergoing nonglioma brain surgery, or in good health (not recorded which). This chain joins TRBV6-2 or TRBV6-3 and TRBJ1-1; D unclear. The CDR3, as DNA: TGTGCCAGCAGTTCCTACACTGAAGCTTTCTTT. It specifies CASSSYTEAFF.